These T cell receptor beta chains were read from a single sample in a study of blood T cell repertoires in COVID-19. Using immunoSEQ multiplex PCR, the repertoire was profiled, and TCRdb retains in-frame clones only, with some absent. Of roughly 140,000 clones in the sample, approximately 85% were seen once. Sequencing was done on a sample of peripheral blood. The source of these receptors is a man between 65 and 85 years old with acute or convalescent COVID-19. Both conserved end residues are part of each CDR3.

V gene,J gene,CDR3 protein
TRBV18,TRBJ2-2,CASSPDSANTGELFF
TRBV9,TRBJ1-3,CASSVGGLGAHAGNTIYF
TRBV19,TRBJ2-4,CASVALIGNIQYF
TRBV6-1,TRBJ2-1,CASSESGDYNEQFF
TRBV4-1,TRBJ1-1,CASSLDRVSFF
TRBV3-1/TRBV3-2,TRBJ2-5,CASSRGLAGTETQYF
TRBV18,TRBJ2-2,CASSSRQGENTGELFF
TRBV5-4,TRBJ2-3,CASSFQNTDTQYF
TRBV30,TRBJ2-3,CAWSDRGKSTDTQYF
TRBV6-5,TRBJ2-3,CASSPLANTDTQYF
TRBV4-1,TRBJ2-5,CASSQDQGETQYF
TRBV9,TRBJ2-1,CASSVGLAGGAYNEQFF
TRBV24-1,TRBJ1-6,CAYQCEGPGVVSSPLHF
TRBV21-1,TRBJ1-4,CASNRDLDEKLFF
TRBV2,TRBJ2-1,CASNRLGGQTPQFF
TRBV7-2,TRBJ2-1,CASSLTLAGGAYNEQFF
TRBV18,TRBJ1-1,CASSSMLLEAFF
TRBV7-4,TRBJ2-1,CASSLALGRSYNEQFF
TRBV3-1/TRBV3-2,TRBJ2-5,CASSRDGGGETQYF
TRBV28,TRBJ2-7,CASSLNRQISYEQYF
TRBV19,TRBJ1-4,CASSPGSNEKLFF
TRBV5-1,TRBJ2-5,CASSPPESSGQETQYF
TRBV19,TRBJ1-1,CASSIGHTEAFF
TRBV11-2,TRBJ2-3,CASSFWRGRTDTQYF
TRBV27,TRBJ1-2,CASTPDSHSIGYTF
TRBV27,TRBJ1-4,CASSLSPDRSNEKLFF
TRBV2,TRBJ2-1,CASRGDRGTYNEQFF
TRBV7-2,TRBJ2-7,CASSSGLAGTFLREQYF
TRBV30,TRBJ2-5,CAWSFRQGLRETQYF